This section outlines one TCR beta chain sequence together with its context. Antigen specificity is unknown. Germline CDR1 reads MRHNA; CDR2 reads SNTAGT. Germline trimming cut 2 bases from V and 0 bases from J; bases unmatched to any gene: 2. The CDR3 contains 18 residues. This sample stems from a study of identical twins. Study-level results: In monozygotic twins, models underestimated the sharing of out-of-frame TCR alpha. Cross-sectional statistical analysis, not tracking of the same donors, underpinned the conclusions. Memory repertoires lacked the insertion deficit that abundant cord blood beta clonotypes showed.

TCRdb ran MiXCR on the 5' RACE reads and lists one entry per CDR3 protein. The data hold some 660,000 distinct CDR3 sequences, with approximately 9% observed a single time. The data were also submitted as part of a second study, on yellow fever vaccine responses in identical twins.

The sequence derives from a woman aged 18-35 years in good health. This rearrangement joins TRBV6-4 to TRBJ2-6; 12 nucleotides align to TRBD2. What was sequenced was PBMCs. The CDR3 spells CASSDETSGGSGANVLTF. CDR3 coding DNA: TGTGCCAGCAGTGACGAGACTAGCGGGGGCTCTGGGGCCAACGTCCTGACTTTC.